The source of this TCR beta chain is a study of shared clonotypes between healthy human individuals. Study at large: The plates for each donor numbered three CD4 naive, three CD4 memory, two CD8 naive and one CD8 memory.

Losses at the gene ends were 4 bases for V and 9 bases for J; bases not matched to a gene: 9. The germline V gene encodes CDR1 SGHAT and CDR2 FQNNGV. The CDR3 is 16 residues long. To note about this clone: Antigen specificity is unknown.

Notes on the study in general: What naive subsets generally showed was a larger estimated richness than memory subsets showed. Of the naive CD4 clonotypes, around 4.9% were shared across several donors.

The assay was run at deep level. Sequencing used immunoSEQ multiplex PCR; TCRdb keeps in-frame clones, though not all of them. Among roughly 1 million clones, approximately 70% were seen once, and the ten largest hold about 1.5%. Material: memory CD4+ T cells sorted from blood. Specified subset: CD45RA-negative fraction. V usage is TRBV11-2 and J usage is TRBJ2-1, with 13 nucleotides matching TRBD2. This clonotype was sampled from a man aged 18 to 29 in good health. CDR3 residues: CASSSDGLAGAIEQFF. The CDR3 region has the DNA TGTGCCAGCAGCTCAGACGGACTAGCGGGAGCGATTGAGCAGTTCTTC.